Listed below are T cell receptor beta chains from one sample, sequenced in a study of blood T cell repertoires in COVID-19. The data were produced by immunoSEQ multiplex PCR, yet TCRdb's version contains in-frame clones alone and is incomplete. The sample has about 160,000 clones, about 91% seen once. The sample taken for sequencing was peripheral blood. Source of these receptors: a woman aged 55-69 years who had recovered from COVID-19. The CDR3 runs from the conserved cysteine through the conserved F or W. D genes are given only for firm matches. Part of the rows lack a size; the others show once, few, many or a class for expanded clones.

>once|TRBV11-2|TRBD1|TRBJ2-7|12
CASSSQGYEQYF
TGTGCCAGCAGCTCACAGGGGTACGAGCAGTACTTC
>NA|TRBV30|NA|TRBJ1-4|13
CAWSVSTNEKLFF
TGTGCCTGGAGTGTTAGTACTAATGAAAAACTGTTTTTT
>few|TRBV19|NA|TRBJ2-2|16
CASSKGQGAGTGELFF
TGTGCCAGTAGTAAAGGACAGGGAGCGGGAACCGGGGAGCTGTTTTTT
>NA|TRBV7-6|NA|TRBJ2-1|14
CASSYYGGGDEQFF
TGTGCCAGCAGCTACTATGGAGGGGGGGACGAGCAGTTCTTC
>NA|TRBV27|NA|TRBJ1-2|14
CASSARTGNYGYTF
TGTGCCAGCAGTGCCCGGACTGGAAACTATGGCTACACCTTC
>NA|TRBV6-1|NA|TRBJ1-6|13
CATQTDLGSPLHF
TGTGCCACCCAGACAGACCTAGGGTCACCCCTCCACTTT
>NA|TRBV11-2|NA|TRBJ1-2|15
CASSLGQVHNYGYTF
TGTGCCAGCAGCTTGGGGCAGGTCCATAACTATGGCTACACCTTC
>NA|TRBV28|NA|TRBJ1-5|13
CASSSGLNQPQHF
TGTGCCAGCAGTTCGGGTCTCAATCAGCCCCAGCATTTT
>NA|TRBV6-1|NA|TRBJ1-2|12
CASSDLSRGYTF
TGTGCCAGCAGTGACCTCTCGCGGGGCTACACCTTC
>NA|TRBV28|NA|TRBJ1-2|15
CASSPYEGSGYGYTF
TGTGCCAGCAGTCCATATGAGGGTTCGGGGTATGGCTACACCTTC
>NA|TRBV5-4|NA|TRBJ1-1|13
CASSADRNTEAFF
TGTGCCAGCAGCGCAGACAGGAACACTGAAGCTTTCTTT
>few|TRBV6-2/TRBV6-3|TRBD1|TRBJ1-1|15
CASRPGPGQGGEAFF
TGTGCCAGCCGCCCGGGCCCGGGACAGGGAGGTGAAGCTTTCTTT
>NA|TRBV19|NA|TRBJ1-1|14
CASVSDSLNTEAFF
TGTGCCAGTGTATCGGACAGCCTGAACACTGAAGCTTTCTTT
>NA|TRBV4-2|NA|TRBJ1-2|15
CASSQVSGDYWGYTF
TGTGCCAGCAGCCAGGTATCGGGAGACTACTGGGGCTACACCTTC
>NA|TRBV7-2|NA|TRBJ1-1|12
CASSPGLTEAFF
TGTGCCAGCAGCCCAGGACTCACTGAAGCTTTCTTT
>NA|TRBV5-1|NA|TRBJ2-7|13
CASSPGQYYEQYF
TGCGCCAGCAGCCCCGGACAGTACTACGAGCAGTACTTC
>NA|TRBV15|TRBD1|TRBJ2-7|16
CATSRDYRGQFYEQYF
TGTGCCACCAGCAGAGATTACAGGGGACAATTCTACGAGCAGTACTTC
>NA|TRBV4-2|TRBD1|TRBJ2-5|15
CASSRETGNQETQYF
TGTGCCAGCAGTCGCGAGACAGGGAATCAAGAGACCCAGTACTTC
>once|TRBV19|TRBD1|TRBJ2-5|15
CASSIGGQGRETQYF
TGTGCCAGTAGTATTGGCGGACAGGGGAGGGAGACCCAGTACTTC
>NA|TRBV4-1|NA|TRBJ1-3|15
CASSQRTDSGNTIYF
TGCGCCAGCAGCCAACGGACAGACTCTGGAAACACCATATATTTT
>NA|TRBV2|NA|TRBJ2-5|14
CASSVAGVQETQYF
TGTGCCAGCAGTGTGGCAGGGGTTCAAGAGACCCAGTACTTC
>NA|TRBV30|NA|TRBJ1-6|17
CAWSVRSSSSYNSPLHF
TGTGCCTGGAGTGTACGTTCGTCGAGCTCCTATAATTCACCCCTCCACTTT
>NA|TRBV28|NA|TRBJ1-6|18
CASTLRGGSSSYNSPLHF
TGTGCCAGCACCCTCCGAGGCGGGAGTAGCTCCTATAATTCACCCCTCCACTTT
>once|TRBV27|NA|TRBJ1-5|13
CASSYRENQPQHF
TGTGCCAGCAGTTACAGGGAAAATCAGCCCCAGCATTTT
>NA|TRBV10-3|TRBD1|TRBJ1-1|13
CAISPGGNTEAFF
TGTGCCATCAGTCCAGGGGGGAACACTGAAGCTTTCTTT
>NA|TRBV5-1|NA|TRBJ1-2|14
CASSSLTTAYGYTF
TGCGCCAGCAGCTCCCTGACAACTGCCTATGGCTACACCTTC
>NA|TRBV5-1|TRBD2|TRBJ2-5|14
CASRAGGPAETQYF
TGCGCCAGCAGAGCGGGGGGGCCTGCAGAGACCCAGTACTTC
>NA|TRBV5-4|TRBD1|TRBJ1-2|14
CASSLGTGSTGYTF
TGTGCCAGCAGCTTGGGGACAGGCTCTACGGGCTACACCTTC
>NA|TRBV6-5|TRBD2|TRBJ2-3|16
CASSYSRLARTDTQYF
TGTGCCAGCAGTTACTCCAGACTAGCACGCACAGATACGCAGTATTTT
>NA|TRBV9|TRBD2|TRBJ2-3|18
CASSVGLTSGGVTDTQYF
TGTGCCAGCAGCGTAGGATTGACTAGCGGGGGGGTAACAGATACGCAGTATTTT
>NA|TRBV5-4|NA|TRBJ1-1|14
CASNSWGGRTEAFF
TGTGCCAGCAATTCTTGGGGGGGCCGAACTGAAGCTTTCTTT
>NA|TRBV4-3|TRBD1|TRBJ1-1|16
CASSQDGSRGRTEAFF
TGCGCCAGCAGCCAAGATGGGTCCAGGGGGAGGACTGAAGCTTTCTTT
>NA|TRBV27|TRBD1|TRBJ1-6|14
CASSYRGRDSPLHF
TGTGCCAGCAGTTACAGGGGGCGAGATTCACCCCTCCACTTT
>NA|TRBV6-5|TRBD2|TRBJ2-7|14
CASSPGLAGREQYF
TGTGCCAGCAGTCCGGGACTAGCGGGCCGCGAGCAGTACTTC
>NA|TRBV19|NA|TRBJ1-4|14
CASSISGGREKLFF
TGTGCCAGTAGTATCTCCGGGGGGCGTGAAAAACTGTTTTTT
>NA|TRBV2|NA|TRBJ2-5|14
CASRPARRQETQYF
TGTGCCAGCAGGCCCGCCAGGCGCCAAGAGACCCAGTACTTC
>few|TRBV5-1|NA|TRBJ2-3|16
CASSLGLLQTTDTQYF
TGCGCCAGCAGCTTGGGACTTCTCCAAACCACAGATACGCAGTATTTT
>NA|TRBV3-1/TRBV3-2|NA|TRBJ2-3|15
CASSRNTGSTDTQYF
TGTGCCAGCAGCCGGAACACAGGGTCCACAGATACGCAGTATTTT
>once|TRBV3-1/TRBV3-2|NA|TRBJ2-1|14
CASSQDRGTDEQFF
TGTGCCAGCAGCCAAGATCGAGGAACCGATGAGCAGTTCTTC
>NA|TRBV28|NA|TRBJ2-3|15
CASSTEQGGTDTQYF
TGTGCCAGCAGTACTGAACAGGGAGGCACAGATACGCAGTATTTT
>NA|TRBV5-1|TRBD1|TRBJ2-7|15
CASSPRQGSSYEQYF
TGCGCCAGCAGCCCGAGACAGGGGAGCTCCTACGAGCAGTACTTC
>once|TRBV28|NA|TRBJ1-5|16
CASSIWPRVGNQPQHF
TGTGCCAGCAGTATCTGGCCCAGGGTAGGCAATCAGCCCCAGCATTTT
>NA|TRBV21-1|NA|TRBJ1-3|18
CASSKTPGQSSSGNTIYF
TGTGCCAGCAGCAAAACCCCCGGACAGTCGAGCTCTGGAAACACCATATATTTT
>NA|TRBV9|NA|TRBJ1-2|13
CASSFGLGYGYTF
TGTGCCAGCAGCTTCGGACTGGGCTATGGCTACACCTTC
>NA|TRBV4-3|NA|TRBJ2-7|12
CASSQDWGRQYF
TGCGCCAGCAGCCAAGATTGGGGGCGGCAGTACTTC
>NA|TRBV11-2|NA|TRBJ1-5|12
CASSPGGGPQHF
TGTGCCAGCAGCCCCGGCGGGGGACCCCAGCATTTT
>NA|TRBV5-4|TRBD2|TRBJ2-1|17
CASSLEGLAGKYNEQFF
TGTGCCAGCAGCTTGGAGGGACTAGCGGGGAAATACAATGAGCAGTTCTTC
>NA|TRBV5-1|TRBD2|TRBJ2-1|16
CASSLDSGLAEGEQFF
TGCGCCAGCAGCTTGGATTCGGGACTAGCGGAGGGTGAGCAGTTCTTC
>NA|TRBV12-3/TRBV12-4|NA|TRBJ1-5|13
CASCGSWNQPQHF
TGTGCCAGCTGCGGGTCATGGAATCAGCCCCAGCATTTT
>NA|TRBV3-1/TRBV3-2|TRBD2|TRBJ2-1|14
CASSQPSGGDEQFF
TGTGCCAGCAGCCAACCTAGCGGGGGGGATGAGCAGTTCTTC
>NA|TRBV7-6|TRBD1|TRBJ2-7|17
CASSLRGYRDRDYEQYF
TGTGCCAGCAGCTTAAGGGGATACCGGGACAGGGACTACGAGCAGTACTTC